This passage covers 10 T cell receptor beta chains from one sample sequenced in a study of cytomegalovirus exposure and HLA in healthy donors. 60 Vbeta and 13 Jbeta primers were used in PCR. The repertoire was sequenced with immunoSEQ multiplex PCR; TCRdb's copy has only in-frame clones and lacks some. This table holds over 150,000 clones. Sequencing was done on a sample of PBMCs. These receptors originate from a boy younger than 18 in good health and CMV-seronegative.

This chain connects TRBV6-6 to TRBJ2-7, with TRBD2 matching over 8 bases. V shed 6 bases, J shed 3 bases, and the junction held 10 bases outside the gene matches. CDR3 size: 15 residues. CDR1 MNHNY and CDR2 SVGAGI come from the germline V gene (reference sequence). DNA for the CDR3: TGTGCCAGCAGCCGAGCGGGGGACCCCATCTACGAGCAGTACTTC. Translating it yields CASSRAGDPIYEQYF.

The chain employs TRBV5-1 and TRBJ1-2; 7 bases map to TRBD1. The CDR3 sequence is 13 residues long. V gave up 3 bases and J gave up 7 bases; unmatched junction bases: 6. Germline V gene lookup returns CDR1 SGHRS and CDR2 YFSETQ. The CDR3 loop is CASSSHDRVGYTF. The CDR3 bases are TGCGCCAGCAGCTCACACGACAGGGTTGGCTACACCTTC.

The V call is TRBV7-2, the J call TRBJ1-5; 7 bases fit TRBD1. Germline V gene sequence: CDR1 SGHTA, CDR2 FQGNSA. The J segment lost 4 bases and the V segment lost 5 bases, leaving 5 bases of the junction unmatched. This CDR3 has 14 residues. For the CDR3, the DNA is TGTGCCAGCAGCCCACAGGGGACGAATCAGCCCCAGCATTTT. It codes for CASSPQGTNQPQHF. The whole variable domain, remainder taken from reference TRBV7-2 and TRBJ1-5, is GAGVSQSPSNKVTEKGKDVELRCDPISGHTALYWYRQSLGQGLEFLIYFQGNSAPDKSGLPSDRFSAERTGGSVSTLTIQRTQQEDSAVYLCASSPQGTNQPQHFGDGTRLSIL.

J is TRBJ2-3 and V is TRBV15, with a tentative D call TRBD1 (6 bases). V was trimmed by 3 bases and J by 0 bases, leaving 13 bases between them. The CDR3 length is 16 residues. The germline CDR1 and CDR2 sequences are LNHNV and YYDKDF (reference sequence). This CDR3 reads CATSRGATASTDTQYF. The CDR3 coding sequence is TGTGCCACCAGCAGGGGGGCCACGGCGAGCACAGATACGCAGTATTTT.

The V and J genes are TRBV18 and TRBJ2-3; D gene ambiguous. Per the germline V gene, CDR1 is KGHSH and CDR2 is LQKENI. The CDR3 is made up of 16 amino acids. The ends were cut back, 6 bases at V and 0 bases at J, with 16 bases in the middle. This chain's CDR3 is CASSQLPSESTDTQYF. CDR3 bases: TGTGCCAGCTCCCAACTACCCTCAGAGAGCACAGATACGCAGTATTTT.

This chain joins TRBV19 and TRBJ2-6; D remains ambiguous. The CDR3 runs 15 residues. The V gene lost 4 bases and the J gene lost 1 base, with 8 bases spanning the gap. Germline loops: CDR1 LNHDA, CDR2 SQIVND (reference sequence). CDR3 residues: CASSNRISGANVLTF. The CDR3 DNA follows: TGTGCCAGTAGTAACAGAATTTCTGGGGCCAACGTCCTGACTTTC.

This sequence joins TRBV5-6 and TRBJ2-7, with 9 bases matching TRBD1. CDR1 is SGHDT and CDR2 is YYEEEE in the germline V gene. The V gene end was trimmed by 1 base and the J gene end by 3 bases; junction bases not matched to a gene: 8. This CDR3 is 16 amino acids long. The CDR3 DNA sequence: TGTGCCAGCAGCTTGTTTCGGGACAGGGTCTTCTACGAGCAGTACTTC. This gives the protein CASSLFRDRVFYEQYF.

This rearrangement joins TRBV5-6 to TRBJ2-5; TRBD2 matches at 11 bases. Germline CDR1 SGHDT, CDR2 YYEEEE. This CDR3 has 15 residues. V lost 6 bases to trimming and J lost 5 bases; unmatched junction nucleotides: 9. The CDR3 region is CASTLAGGPLETQYF. CDR3 coding DNA: TGTGCCAGCACCTTAGCGGGGGGGCCTTTGGAGACCCAGTACTTC.

This chain links TRBV15 with TRBJ1-5; D unclear. CDR3 size: 17 residues. Germline assignment: CDR1 LNHNV and CDR2 YYDKDF (reference sequence). V lost 0 bases to trimming and J lost 5 bases, with 17 bases between them. CDR3 residues: CATSRDRRPGSYQPQHF. The CDR3 DNA reads as TGTGCCACCAGCAGAGATCGTCGGCCAGGCTCCTATCAGCCCCAGCATTTT.

The rearrangement links TRBV29-1 to TRBJ1-4, with a tentative D call TRBD1 (6 bases). The CDR3 is made up of 15 amino acids. Trimming took 7 bases from V and 5 from J, leaving 20 bases between them. From germline, CDR1 is SQVTM and CDR2 ANQGSEA. The chain's CDR3 is CSAHPDRPSNEKLFF. CDR3 DNA: TGCAGCGCCCACCCCGACAGGCCATCCAATGAAAAACTGTTTTTT. Supplemented by reference TRBV29-1 and TRBJ1-4, the full variable domain reads SAVISQKPSRDICQRGTSLTIQCQVDSQVTMMFWYRQQPGQSLTLIATANQGSEATYESGFVIDKFPISRPNLTFSTLTVSNMSPEDSSIYLCSAHPDRPSNEKLFFGSGTQLSVL.